Each of the 8 T cell receptor beta chains below was sequenced from the same sample in a study of T-cell reconstitution after alpha-beta-depleted transplantation in children. The TCRbeta library was prepared with unique molecular identifiers. MiXCR, run by TCRdb on the PCR reads, gives a single entry per CDR3 protein. Counted here are 97,000 or so distinct CDR3 sequences, under 9% occurring once; the ten biggest clones make up about 16%. This specimen consisted of PBMCs, obtained before TCRalphabeta/CD19-depleted stem cell transplant. The receptors derive from a boy aged 2 to 10 with acute lymphoblastic leukemia, due to receive a stem cell transplant.

The chain has TRBV14 and TRBJ2-7, with D possibly called TRBD1 or TRBD2 (5 bases each). The V gene lost 1 base and the J gene lost 1 base, with 11 bases spanning the gap. The length of the CDR3 is 15 residues. Germline CDR1 reads SGHDN; CDR2 reads FVKESK. CDR3 sequence: CASSQGGSPSYEQYF. DNA of the CDR3: TGTGCCAGCAGCCAAGGGGGGTCCCCTTCCTACGAGCAGTACTTC.

This clonotype was picked up many times. The chain has TRBV20-1 and TRBJ2-7, with D perhaps matching TRBD2 (6 bases). This CDR3 has 18 residues. Germline CDR1 and CDR2: DFQATT and SNEGSKA (reference sequence). V lost 2 bases, J lost 2 bases, and 25 bases lay in between. The CDR3 DNA follows: TGCAGTGCTAGACGAGAGGAGGGAGCGCAGAATAGACCCTACGAGCAGTACTTC. Its protein product is CSARREEGAQNRPYEQYF.

V gene TRBV6-5 combines with J gene TRBJ2-3, with a weak D call TRBD1 (5 bases). This CDR3 is built from 15 residues. The V and J ends lost 4 bases and 6 bases respectively, with 17 bases between them. CDR1 and CDR2 (germline): MNHEY, SVGAGI. CDR3 in amino acids: CASSSQGPPSDTQYF. The CDR3 nucleotides read TGTGCCAGCAGTTCCCAGGGCCCCCCCTCCGATACGCAGTATTTT.

This chain joins TRBV29-1 and TRBJ2-2; D is unclear. Germline V gene sequence: CDR1 SQVTM, CDR2 ANQGSEA. The CDR3 loop spans 13 amino acids. The V and J ends lost 1 base and 3 bases respectively, with 6 bases between them. CDR3: CSVEGQHTGELFF. In DNA, the CDR3 is TGCAGCGTTGAAGGGCAGCACACCGGGGAGCTGTTTTTT.

This clonotype was seen a handful of times. This chain uses TRBV6-2 or TRBV6-3 with TRBJ2-5; D is perhaps TRBD1 (6 bases). Trimming pared 2 bases from V and 2 bases from J, leaving 9 bases between. CDR3 length equals 14 residues. The germline gives CDR1 MNHEY, CDR2 SVGEGT. CDR3 sequence (DNA): TGTGCCAGCAGTTACGGAAGGGGGCAAGAGACCCAGTACTTC. Its translation: CASSYGRGQETQYF.

This clonotype came up many times. The V call is TRBV5-1, the J call TRBJ2-5, with 7 bases that match TRBD1. Germline loops: CDR1 SGHRS, CDR2 YFSETQ. This CDR3 spans 14 amino acids. Losses at the gene ends were 6 bases for V and 1 base for J; bases not matched to a gene: 6. The CDR3 loop is CASKQGSPQETQYF. CDR3 bases: TGCGCCAGCAAACAGGGGAGCCCCCAAGAGACCCAGTACTTC. The entire variable domain, with the rest obtained from reference TRBV5-1 and TRBJ2-5, is as follows: KAGVTQTPRYLIKTRGQQVTLSCSPISGHRSVSWYQQTPGQGLQFLFEYFSETQRNKGNFPGRFSGRQFSNSRSEMNVSTLELGDSALYLCASKQGSPQETQYFGPGTRLLVL.

This clonotype turned up a few times. CDR3 coding DNA: TGTGCCAGCAGTTACTCGGCGAGAGGGGAATATAGCAATCAGCCCCAGCATTTT. Its protein product is CASSYSARGEYSNQPQHF. This chain joins TRBV6-5 and TRBJ1-5; TRBD1 is a possible D gene (5 bases). CDR1 MNHEY and CDR2 SVGAGI come from the germline V gene. The germline V and J ends were trimmed by 0 bases and 0 bases, with 15 bases remaining between them. This CDR3 is built from 18 residues.

The gene calls are TRBV14 and TRBJ2-3; 9 bases agree with TRBD2. The germline gives CDR1 SGHDN, CDR2 FVKESK. V shed 1 base, J shed 1 base, and the junction held 6 bases outside the gene matches. The CDR3 is 17 residues long. Here the CDR3 DNA reads TGTGCCAGCAGCCAAGGCGGGGGGGTACGCGGCACAGATACGCAGTATTTT. Encoded protein: CASSQGGGVRGTDTQYF.